This entry lists 16 T cell receptor beta chains sequenced from one sample in a study of T cells in Graves' hyperthyroidism and ophthalmopathy. The investigators amplified TCR beta CDR3 regions from RNA transcripts. Using the HTBI primer set, a first-round RT-PCR was run on the TCR CDR3. One entry per CDR3 protein, called by TCRdb with MiXCR from the multiplex PCR reads. This table has 300,000 to 350,000 distinct CDR3 sequences, less than 20% appearing once. Sequencing was performed on blood. All receptors derive from a woman between 35 and 50 years old with Graves' ophthalmopathy.

Only a few counts were recorded for this clonotype. The chain links TRBV6-1 to TRBJ1-1; TRBD1 is a possible D gene (5 bases). V was cut by 6 bases and J by 0 bases, with 14 bases left in between. This CDR3 is built from 15 residues. Germline V gene data show CDR1 as MNHNS and CDR2 as SASEGT. This CDR3 reads CASRPVAGLNTEAFF. CDR3 sequence (DNA): TGTGCCAGCAGACCCGTGGCGGGACTGAACACTGAAGCTTTCTTT.

This clonotype has at least ten counts. This chain joins TRBV19 and TRBJ1-2; D call uncertain. This CDR3 contains 15 residues. Trimming took 4 bases from V and 5 from J, leaving 17 bases between them. Germline loops: CDR1 LNHDA, CDR2 SQIVND (reference sequence). The CDR3, as DNA: TGTGCCAGTAGTACACGACCGCGGGTCACATATGGCTACACCTTC. It is translated as CASSTRPRVTYGYTF.

The chain uses TRBV25-1 and TRBJ2-7; possibly TRBD2 for D (5 bases). The CDR3 runs to 17 residues. Trimming took off 5 bases at V and 3 bases at J, with 23 bases between the two ends. CDR1 is MGHDK and CDR2 is SYGVNS in the germline V gene. This chain's CDR3 is CASSYSLSGSRDYEQYF. The CDR3 region has the DNA TGTGCCAGCAGTTACTCTTTATCGGGGTCTCGGGACTACGAGCAGTACTTC.

This clonotype occurred many times. The chain combines TRBV20-1 with TRBJ2-7, with D tentatively TRBD2 (6 bases). V dropped 6 bases and J dropped 9 bases, with 15 bases sitting between them. Germline-derived CDR1 and CDR2 are DFQATT and SNEGSKA (reference sequence). The CDR3 has 11 amino acids. CDR3: CSAGTGWRQYF. The CDR3 DNA reads TGCAGTGCGGGGACTGGCTGGCGGCAGTACTTC.

At least ten counts were recorded for this clonotype. The chain is built from TRBV6-2 or TRBV6-3 and TRBJ2-7; maybe TRBD2 (6 bases). Trimming removed 2 bases at V and 5 bases at J, with 16 bases between. The length of the CDR3 is 15 residues. Germline CDR1 and CDR2: MNHEY and SVGEGT. The CDR3 protein is CASSYGGASRDEQYF. The CDR3, as DNA: TGTGCCAGCAGTTACGGCGGGGCCTCGCGCGACGAGCAGTACTTC.

This clonotype was seen ten or more times. The rearrangement uses TRBV9 and TRBJ2-5; D is unresolved. CDR1 is SGDLS, CDR2 YYNGEE, per germline. V shed 2 bases and J shed 2 bases, with 7 bases lying between them. The CDR3 runs 13 residues. The CDR3 nucleotides are TGTGCCAGCAGCGTGTGGCCGCAAGAGACCCAGTACTTC. It encodes CASSVWPQETQYF. Filled out from reference TRBV9 and TRBJ2-5, the complete variable domain reads DSGVTQTPKHLITATGQRVTLRCSPRSGDLSVYWYQQSLDQGLQFLIQYYNGEERAKGNILERFSAQQFPDLHSELNLSSLELGDSALYFCASSVWPQETQYFGPGTRLLVL.

V and J are TRBV12-3 or TRBV12-4 and TRBJ1-2; D call uncertain. The length of the CDR3 is 14 residues. V was cut by 5 bases and J by 3 bases, with 13 bases left in between. CDR3 in DNA: TGTGCCAGCAGTCCCATTCGGTCGGACTATGGCTACACCTTC. This gives the protein CASSPIRSDYGYTF.

This clonotype turned up a few times. V gene TRBV6-1 combines with J gene TRBJ1-2, with 7 nucleotides matching TRBD1. CDR1 and CDR2 from the germline V gene are MNHNS and SASEGT. The CDR3 length is 15 residues. Unmatched junction bases numbered 6, after V lost 4 bases and J lost 1 base. For the CDR3, the DNA is TGTGCCAGCAGTGGCCGGGACAGAAGTAACTATGGCTACACCTTC. As protein: CASSGRDRSNYGYTF.

This clonotype was detected many times. This rearrangement joins TRBV27 to TRBJ2-7; the D is unclear. CDR3 length equals 12 residues. Per the germline V gene, CDR1 is MNHEY and CDR2 is SMNVEV (reference sequence). V lost 6 bases and J 4 bases, leaving 10 bases between the germline ends. Here the CDR3 DNA reads TGTGCCAGCAGGGTGAACCCATACGAGCAGTACTTC. Translating gives CASRVNPYEQYF.

V is TRBV27 and J is TRBJ1-2; D unclear. Per the germline V gene, CDR1 is MNHEY and CDR2 is SMNVEV (reference sequence). This CDR3 contains 13 residues. The germline V and J ends were trimmed by 2 bases and 4 bases, with 8 bases remaining between them. In DNA, the CDR3 is TGTGCCAGCAGTTTAAATCATCGCTATGGCTACACCTTC. Translating gives CASSLNHRYGYTF.

This clonotype occurred many times. This rearrangement joins TRBV28 to TRBJ1-1; D gene unclear. V lost 7 bases to trimming and J lost 1 base, with 10 bases between them. The CDR3 is 13 amino acids. In germline, CDR1 is MDHEN, CDR2 SYDVKM. The CDR3 sequence is CASTINTNTEAFF. The CDR3 nucleotides are TGTGCCAGCACCATTAACACGAACACTGAAGCTTTCTTT.

This clonotype was detected many times. V usage is TRBV20-1 and J usage is TRBJ1-1, with 11 bases lining up with TRBD1. Germline V gene sequence: CDR1 DFQATT, CDR2 SNEGSKA (reference sequence). Trimming removed 6 bases from V and 10 bases from J; junction bases left unmatched: 4. The CDR3 is 11 amino acids. The chain's CDR3 is CSALDRGRAFF. The DNA of the CDR3 is TGCAGTGCCCTGGACAGGGGGCGAGCTTTCTTT.

V and J are TRBV7-6 and TRBJ2-7; D is undetermined. The last part of the DNA fits TRBJ2-1 better; the J call may be wrong. Per germline, CDR1 SGHVS and CDR2 FNYEAQ. The CDR3 is 15 residues long. CDR3 nucleotides: TGTGCCAGCAGCGACTCTCAAATGTCGGCTTACGAGCAGTTCTTC. Its translation is CASSDSQMSAYEQFF.

This clonotype was found many times. At one of its ends the junction is not consistent with the germline gene, which may arise from a read error. V gene TRBV20-1 combines with J gene TRBJ2-6, with D perhaps matching TRBD2 (7 bases). The CDR3 has 12 residues. The germline CDR1 and CDR2 sequences are DFQATT and SNEGSKA (reference sequence). In DNA, the CDR3 is TGCAGTCAACGGGGAGGGGGCAACGTCCTGACTTTC. Its translation is CSQRGGGNVLTF.

About this clonotype: A much larger clone differs from this one at a single base, so this may be a read error. The V gene is TRBV29-1, the J gene TRBJ1-1; D is uncertain. Germline loops: CDR1 SQVTM, CDR2 ANQGSEA. CDR3 length equals 10 residues. V lost 5 bases to trimming and J lost 7 bases, with 8 bases between them. CDR3 sequence reads: CSVPGGEAFF. Here the CDR3 DNA reads TGCAGCGTTCCGGGCGGTGAAGCTTTCTTT.

This clonotype was recorded at least ten times. Germline and junction disagree at one end, which may indicate a read error. The rearrangement links TRBV4-2 to TRBJ1-1, with 8 positions matching TRBD1. The CDR3 covers 14 residues. CDR1 and CDR2 (germline): LGHNA, YNFKEQ. CDR3 nucleotides: TGTGCCAGCAGCCAACCGGACAGGGTCACTGAGGCTTTCTTT. This encodes CASSQPDRVTEAFF.